Reported below is one TCR beta chain. The antigen remains unidentified. The sample is drawn from a study of early T cells in non-severe SARS-CoV-2 infection. Notes on the study in general: Lookups in VDJdb leaned toward anti-spike CD8 responses and missed private and CD4 specificities.

Germline CDR1 reads SGHTA; CDR2 reads FQGNSA. Trimming cost V 2 bases and J 6 bases; bases outside gene matches: 9. This CDR3 is built from 18 residues. The TCR library protocol attached unique molecular identifiers to the individual cDNA molecules. TCRdb itself ran the 5' RACE reads through MiXCR, one entry per CDR3 protein. This table holds approximately 58,000 distinct CDR3 sequences, around 12% found once. The clonotype originates from an adult who was a healthcare worker with PCR-confirmed SARS-CoV-2 infection or an uninfected control (not recorded which). This specimen consisted of whole blood, obtained at baseline. The genes are TRBV7-2 and TRBJ2-1, with TRBD2 identical over 14 bases. The DNA of the CDR3 is TGTGCCAGCAGCTTATCGACTAGCGGGAGGGCCGTTCTCAATGAGCAGTTCTTC. Protein: CASSLSTSGRAVLNEQFF.